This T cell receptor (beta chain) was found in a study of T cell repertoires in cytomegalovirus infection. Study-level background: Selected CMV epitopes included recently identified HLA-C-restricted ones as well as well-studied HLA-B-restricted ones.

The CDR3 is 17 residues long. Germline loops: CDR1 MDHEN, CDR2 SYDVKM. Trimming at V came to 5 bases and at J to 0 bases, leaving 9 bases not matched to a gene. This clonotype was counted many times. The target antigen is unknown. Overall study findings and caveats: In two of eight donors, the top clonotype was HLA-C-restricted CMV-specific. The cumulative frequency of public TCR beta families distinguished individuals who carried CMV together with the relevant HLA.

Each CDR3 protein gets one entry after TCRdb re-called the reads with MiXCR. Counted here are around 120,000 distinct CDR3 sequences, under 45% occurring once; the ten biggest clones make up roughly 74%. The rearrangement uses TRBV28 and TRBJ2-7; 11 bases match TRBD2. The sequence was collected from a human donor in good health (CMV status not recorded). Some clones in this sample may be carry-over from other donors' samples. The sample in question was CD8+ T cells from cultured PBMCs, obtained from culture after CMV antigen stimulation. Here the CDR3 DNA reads TGTGCCAGCAGTCCTCTACTAGCGGGGGACCCCTCCTACGAGCAGTACTTC. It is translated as CASSPLLAGDPSYEQYF.